This T cell receptor (beta chain) originates from a study of cytomegalovirus exposure and HLA in healthy donors. Broader study findings: The study had only CMV serostatus as immune exposure information. There were reportedly fewer N-insertions in an Asian-associated ancestry cluster than the approximately 670-donor mean, in a later analysis.

Primers: 60 Vbeta forward and 13 Jbeta reverse. TCRdb keeps only in-frame clones here, not all; method: immunoSEQ multiplex PCR. The table lists 200,000 or so clones, 84% of them singletons. This clone came up once. What it recognizes is unknown. This receptor was taken from a boy younger than 18 in good health and CMV-seronegative. Input material: PBMCs.

The CDR3 loop reads CASSHSQGAAYEQYF. CDR3 DNA: TGTGCCAGCAGCCATAGTCAGGGGGCAGCCTACGAGCAGTACTTC. This sequence joins TRBV7-9 and TRBJ2-7; TRBD1 matches 8 bases. Germline loops: CDR1 SEHNR, CDR2 FQNEAQ (reference sequence). The V segment lost 5 bases and the J segment 2 bases; nucleotides outside the gene matches: 8. The CDR3 has 15 residues.